Given below is one TCR beta chain in context. The entry originates in a study of blood T cell repertoires in COVID-19. Across the study: Acute and convalescent COVID-19 specimens originated in the United States, Italy and Spain. The cDNA or gDNA used as material had been derived from T cells, B-cell-depleted T cells, or PBMCs.

How the authors handled the data: The assay estimated nucleated cells by amplifying reference gene primers. Libraries were prepared by immunoSEQ multiplex PCR; TCRdb keeps only in-frame clonotypes and omits some of them. V and J calls and clone size follow that table, whereas D and trimming were derived from the DNA. Here the sample spans 150,000 to 200,000 clones, approximately 90% being singletons. The sequencing sample was made of peripheral blood. The sequence was obtained from a man aged 18 to 29 with active or convalescent COVID-19.

The CDR3 loop is CASSRPEGMVNTEAFF. In DNA, the CDR3 is TGTGCCAGCAGTCGGCCGGAGGGTATGGTGAACACTGAAGCTTTCTTT. The V call is TRBV28, the J call TRBJ1-1; D is unclear. Trimming took off 5 bases at V and 0 bases at J, with 16 bases between the two ends. The CDR3 loop spans 16 amino acids. The germline V gene encodes CDR1 MDHEN and CDR2 SYDVKM.